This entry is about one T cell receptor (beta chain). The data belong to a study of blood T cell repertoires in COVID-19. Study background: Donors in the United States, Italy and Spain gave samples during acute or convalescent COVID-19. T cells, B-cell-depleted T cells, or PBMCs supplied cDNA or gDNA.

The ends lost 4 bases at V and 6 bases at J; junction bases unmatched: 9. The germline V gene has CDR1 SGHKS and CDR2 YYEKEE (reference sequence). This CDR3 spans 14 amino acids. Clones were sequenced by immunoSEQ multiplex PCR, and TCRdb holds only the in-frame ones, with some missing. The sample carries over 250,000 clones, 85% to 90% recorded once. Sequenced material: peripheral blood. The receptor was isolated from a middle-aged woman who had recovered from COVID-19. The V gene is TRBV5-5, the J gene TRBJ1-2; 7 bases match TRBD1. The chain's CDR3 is CASSNRDRGDGYTF. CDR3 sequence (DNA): TGTGCCAGCAGCAACCGGGACAGAGGGGATGGCTACACCTTC.